This passage covers 28 T cell receptor beta chains from one sample sequenced in a study of cytomegalovirus exposure and HLA in healthy donors. Libraries were prepared by immunoSEQ multiplex PCR; TCRdb keeps only in-frame clonotypes and omits some of them. The sample includes about 160,000 clones, approximately 89% of them seen just once. The sample consisted of PBMCs. These receptors all stem from a man younger than 30 in good health and CMV-seropositive.

This rearrangement joins TRBV11-1 to TRBJ2-7; 8 bases are a match to TRBD2. With V trimmed by 1 base and J by 9 bases, 8 bases remained unmatched. Germline V gene data show CDR1 as SGHAT and CDR2 as FQDESV (reference sequence). The CDR3 is 14 residues long. The CDR3 is CASSLDSGGRRQYF. For the CDR3, the DNA is TGTGCCAGCAGCTTAGATAGTGGCGGGAGGCGGCAGTACTTC. The variable domain in full, completed from reference TRBV11-1 and TRBJ2-7, reads EAEVAQSPRYKITEKSQAVAFWCDPISGHATLYWYRQILGQGPELLVQFQDESVVDDSQLPKDRFSAERLKGVDSTLKIQPAELGDSAMYLCASSLDSGGRRQYFGPGTRLTVT.

This rearrangement joins TRBV7-9 to TRBJ1-4, with TRBD1 matching over 8 bases. Germline assignment: CDR1 SEHNR and CDR2 FQNEAQ (reference sequence). V was clipped by 5 bases and J by 5 bases; unmatched bases: 7. The CDR3 is 15 residues long. The CDR3 DNA sequence: TGTGCCAGCAGCCCCGGACAGGGAGGGAATGAAAAACTGTTTTTT. This encodes CASSPGQGGNEKLFF.

This sequence joins TRBV18 and TRBJ2-1; the match to TRBD2 covers 8 bases. The V gene's germline CDR1 is KGHSH and CDR2 LQKENI. The CDR3 runs to 13 residues. The junction had 3 bases not matched to a gene; V was cut back by 4 bases and J by 7 bases. In DNA, the CDR3 is TGTGCCAGCTCACGGCCTAGCGGGAATGAGCAGTTCTTC. This encodes CASSRPSGNEQFF.

Here the CDR3 reads CASTFYRGWAFF. The CDR3 coding sequence is TGTGCCAGCACCTTTTACAGGGGATGGGCTTTCTTT. The rearrangement links TRBV27 to TRBJ1-1; 7 bases line up with TRBD1. J lost 11 bases, V lost 7 bases, and 10 bases had no gene match. The germline gives CDR1 MNHEY, CDR2 SMNVEV (reference sequence). The CDR3 is made up of 12 amino acids.

This CDR3 reads CSVEQAGFPSDTQYF. The CDR3, as DNA: TGCAGCGTTGAACAGGCGGGATTTCCATCAGATACGCAGTATTTT. The chain combines TRBV29-1 with TRBJ2-3; D is possibly TRBD2 (6 bases). The V and J ends lost 2 bases and 4 bases respectively, with 16 bases between them. Germline loops: CDR1 SQVTM, CDR2 ANQGSEA. This CDR3 is 15 amino acids long.

This clone was seen only a few times. The chain uses TRBV19 and TRBJ2-7; TRBD2 matches 7 bases. V trimming: 1 base; J trimming: 0 bases; junction bases outside the gene matches: 3. The germline V gene has CDR1 LNHDA and CDR2 SQIVND (reference sequence). This CDR3 comprises 15 residues. CDR3 sequence reads: CASSIAGGSSYEQYF. In DNA, the CDR3 is TGTGCCAGTAGTATAGCTGGCGGGAGCTCCTACGAGCAGTACTTC.

V is TRBV25-1 and J is TRBJ2-1; 7 nucleotides agree with TRBD1. Looked up from germline, CDR1 is MGHDK and CDR2 is SYGVNS. The CDR3 is made up of 15 amino acids. After removal of 5 bases from V and 5 bases from J, the junction contained 9 bases not matched to a gene. The CDR3 DNA reads TGTGCCAGCAGTACCCGGGACAGCAGAAACAATGAGCAGTTCTTC. Translating it yields CASSTRDSRNNEQFF.

This clone has just a few counts. The same CDR3 can be traced to other DNA sequences in this sample. The chain is built from TRBV28 and TRBJ1-4; 7 bases fit TRBD1. V lost 6 bases, J lost 8 bases, and 9 bases stayed unmatched. The CDR3 covers 14 residues. CDR1 is MDHEN and CDR2 is SYDVKM in the germline V gene. DNA of the CDR3: TGTGCCAGCAGCCTATCTGACAGGGTGGAAAAACTGTTTTTT. Residues: CASSLSDRVEKLFF.

For this clone: Other nucleotide sequences in the sample specify the same CDR3. CDR3 sequence (DNA): TGCGCCAGCAGCTTGGGACGAGGGACAGATACGCAGTATTTT. Amino acids: CASSLGRGTDTQYF. V gene TRBV5-1 combines with J gene TRBJ2-3; maybe TRBD2 (5 bases). CDR1 and CDR2 (germline): SGHRS, YFSETQ. V was cut by 0 bases and J by 3 bases, with 8 bases left in between. This CDR3 is built from 14 residues. The variable domain in full, completed from reference TRBV5-1 and TRBJ2-3, reads KAGVTQTPRYLIKTRGQQVTLSCSPISGHRSVSWYQQTPGQGLQFLFEYFSETQRNKGNFPGRFSGRQFSNSRSEMNVSTLELGDSALYLCASSLGRGTDTQYFGPGTRLTVL.

V and J are TRBV27 and TRBJ2-7; tentative D call: TRBD2 (5 bases). CDR1 is MNHEY and CDR2 is SMNVEV in the germline V gene (reference sequence). The ends were cut back, 0 bases at V and 3 bases at J, with 9 bases in the middle. The CDR3 loop spans 14 amino acids. CDR3 sequence: CASSLSFGNYEQYF. The CDR3 bases are TGTGCCAGCAGTTTATCCTTCGGGAACTACGAGCAGTACTTC.

The chain uses TRBV5-1 and TRBJ2-5; 7 bases map to TRBD1. V shed 3 bases and J 3 bases; nucleotides not matched to a gene: 5. Germline loops: CDR1 SGHRS, CDR2 YFSETQ. The CDR3 consists of 14 residues. The CDR3: CASSSGTVKETQYF. DNA for the CDR3: TGCGCCAGCAGCTCCGGGACAGTAAAAGAGACCCAGTACTTC.

V is TRBV28 and J is TRBJ2-7, with 9 bases matching TRBD1. The germline V gene has CDR1 MDHEN and CDR2 SYDVKM. The ends lost 5 bases at V and 3 bases at J; junction bases unmatched: 2. CDR3 length: 13 residues. CDR3 bases: TGTGCCAGCAGTCGGGACAGGGTCTACGAGCAGTACTTC. The encoded protein is CASSRDRVYEQYF.

The chain joins TRBV5-4 to TRBJ2-7; 7 nucleotides line up with TRBD2. The V and J ends lost 4 bases and 4 bases, in that order; junction bases with no gene match: 11. The germline V gene has CDR1 SGHNT and CDR2 YYREEE (reference sequence). This CDR3 region has 15 residues. In nucleotides, the CDR3 is TGTGCCAGCAGCGTTAGCGGGCTTGGGAATTACGAGCAGTACTTC. Its translation: CASSVSGLGNYEQYF.

Concerning this clone: At one boundary the junction diverges from the germline segment, which might be a read error. This chain connects TRBV2 to TRBJ1-3; 9 positions match TRBD1. Per the germline V gene, CDR1 is SNHLY and CDR2 is FYNNEI. This CDR3 contains 17 residues. CDR3 region: CASSEAGQGSSRNTIYF. In nucleotides, the CDR3 is TGTGCCAGCAGTGAAGCGGGACAGGGTTCCTCTAGAAACACCATATATTTT.

The rearrangement links TRBV5-1 to TRBJ2-1, with 12 bases matching TRBD2. V was clipped by 4 bases and J by 9 bases; unmatched bases: 2. The CDR3 length is 13 residues. Germline V gene data show CDR1 as SGHRS and CDR2 as YFSETQ. The CDR3 region is CASSGLAGFEQFF. The CDR3 DNA reads TGCGCCAGCAGCGGACTAGCGGGATTTGAGCAGTTCTTC.

The chain couples TRBV4-1 to TRBJ2-1, with 9 bases identical to TRBD2. This CDR3 is built from 18 residues. The germline V gene encodes CDR1 MGHRA and CDR2 YSYEKL. V trimming: 1 base; J trimming: 1 base; junction bases outside the gene matches: 8. In nucleotides, the CDR3 is TGCGCCAGCAGCCAAGGTGGCACTCTAGCGGGATCCTACAATGAGCAGTTCTTC. This translates into CASSQGGTLAGSYNEQFF.

J is TRBJ2-3 and V is TRBV7-6; maybe TRBD2 (6 bases). Looked up from germline, CDR1 is SGHVS and CDR2 is FNYEAQ. The V end was cut by 0 bases, the J end by 0 bases, with 16 bases between. This CDR3 is built from 18 residues. DNA for the CDR3: TGTGCCAGCAGCTTAGCGGTTCGCGGGGATAAAAGCACAGATACGCAGTATTTT. Protein: CASSLAVRGDKSTDTQYF.

The chain recombines TRBV6-6 with TRBJ2-2; possible D gene TRBD1, 7 bases. Germline values: CDR1 MNHNY, CDR2 SVGAGI (reference sequence). The CDR3 runs to 15 residues. V gave up 5 bases and J gave up 5 bases, with 15 bases separating them. This CDR3 is CASSPGQTRTGELFF. The DNA for the CDR3 is TGTGCCAGCAGTCCGGGACAGACTAGGACCGGGGAGCTGTTTTTT.

The chain is built from TRBV28 and TRBJ2-2; 8 bases agree with TRBD1. Germline V gene lookup returns CDR1 MDHEN and CDR2 SYDVKM. The CDR3 sequence is 15 residues long. J was trimmed by 5 bases and V by 2 bases; bases with no gene match: 4. CDR3 protein: CASSLRTGGTGELFF. The CDR3 nucleotides are TGTGCCAGCAGTTTAAGAACAGGGGGAACCGGGGAGCTGTTTTTT.

The chain uses TRBV6-1 and TRBJ1-2; weak D call: TRBD1 (5 bases). Germline CDR1 MNHNS, CDR2 SASEGT. Trimming shortened V by 5 bases and J by 4 bases, and 17 bases separated the two germline ends. The CDR3 spans 15 residues. The DNA for the CDR3 is TGTGCCAGCAGTCCGCAAACAGGACACTTCTATGGCTACACCTTC. This translates into CASSPQTGHFYGYTF.

The chain recombines TRBV6-1 with TRBJ1-1; TRBD1 agrees at 7 bases. Germline V gene lookup returns CDR1 MNHNS and CDR2 SASEGT. This CDR3 is 14 amino acids long. V gave up 4 bases and J gave up 4 bases; unmatched junction bases: 6. DNA of the CDR3: TGTGCCAGCAGTGGTTTCGGACAGGTCACTGAAGCTTTCTTT. Protein sequence: CASSGFGQVTEAFF.

This clone was counted once. The rearrangement uses TRBV13 and TRBJ2-7; 14 nucleotides agree with TRBD2. The junction had 6 bases not matched to a gene; V was cut back by 0 bases and J by 8 bases. This CDR3 spans 16 amino acids. The germline V gene has CDR1 PRHDT and CDR2 FYEKMQ (reference sequence). The CDR3 is CASSLGKGLAGEKQYF. CDR3 DNA sequence: TGTGCCAGCAGCTTAGGCAAGGGACTAGCGGGAGAAAAGCAGTACTTC.

V usage is TRBV9 and J usage is TRBJ2-2, with TRBD2 matching over 7 bases. CDR1 SGDLS and CDR2 YYNGEE come from the germline V gene. V lost 1 base, J lost 1 base, and 4 bases stayed unmatched. The CDR3 runs 16 residues. DNA of the CDR3: TGTGCCAGCAGCGTACAGGGCGGGAGGAACACCGGGGAGCTGTTTTTT. Its translation: CASSVQGGRNTGELFF.

J is TRBJ2-6 and V is TRBV29-1; 9 bases match TRBD1. The V gene end was trimmed by 3 bases and the J gene end by 1 base; junction bases not matched to a gene: 7. The CDR3 loop spans 17 amino acids. Germline V gene sequence: CDR1 SQVTM, CDR2 ANQGSEA. Here the CDR3 DNA reads TGCAGCGTTGACGGGGACAGGGAGAGATCTGGGGCCAACGTCCTGACTTTC. Encoded protein: CSVDGDRERSGANVLTF.

The chain has TRBV14 and TRBJ2-5, with 12 bases aligning to TRBD2. J gave up 4 bases and V 3 bases, and 3 bases lay outside the gene matches. The CDR3 length is 15 residues. Germline V gene sequence: CDR1 SGHDN, CDR2 FVKESK. The CDR3: CASSQGLAGTETQYF. Written as DNA, the CDR3 is TGTGCCAGCAGCCAGGGACTAGCGGGTACAGAGACCCAGTACTTC.

The CDR3 here is CASSLRAGVNEQFF. The DNA for the CDR3 is TGCGCCAGCAGCTTGAGGGCGGGAGTCAATGAGCAGTTCTTC. This chain connects TRBV5-1 to TRBJ2-1; 7 nucleotides match TRBD2. The germline gives CDR1 SGHRS, CDR2 YFSETQ. The CDR3 sequence is 14 residues long. With V trimmed by 1 base and J by 6 bases, 4 bases remained unmatched. Drawing the rest from reference TRBV5-1 and TRBJ2-1, the complete variable domain is KAGVTQTPRYLIKTRGQQVTLSCSPISGHRSVSWYQQTPGQGLQFLFEYFSETQRNKGNFPGRFSGRQFSNSRSEMNVSTLELGDSALYLCASSLRAGVNEQFFGPGTRLTVL.

This clone was seen at least ten times. This chain links TRBV4-1 with TRBJ2-7, with a tentative D call TRBD2 (6 bases). The CDR3 contains 13 residues. The germline V gene encodes CDR1 MGHRA and CDR2 YSYEKL. V dropped 0 bases and J dropped 6 bases, with 9 bases sitting between them. Here the CDR3 reads CASSQDGGSEQYF. The CDR3 nucleotides read TGCGCCAGCAGCCAAGATGGGGGGAGCGAGCAGTACTTC.

The gene calls are TRBV1 and TRBJ2-3; the listed D gene, TRBD2, was not tested against the DNA. TRBV1 is annotated as a pseudogene. The CDR3 is made up of 18 amino acids. CDR3 nucleotides: TGCACCAGCAGCTCTGCCCCCTCTAGCGGAACTAGCACAGATACGCAGTATTTT. It specifies CTSSSAPSSGTSTDTQYF.